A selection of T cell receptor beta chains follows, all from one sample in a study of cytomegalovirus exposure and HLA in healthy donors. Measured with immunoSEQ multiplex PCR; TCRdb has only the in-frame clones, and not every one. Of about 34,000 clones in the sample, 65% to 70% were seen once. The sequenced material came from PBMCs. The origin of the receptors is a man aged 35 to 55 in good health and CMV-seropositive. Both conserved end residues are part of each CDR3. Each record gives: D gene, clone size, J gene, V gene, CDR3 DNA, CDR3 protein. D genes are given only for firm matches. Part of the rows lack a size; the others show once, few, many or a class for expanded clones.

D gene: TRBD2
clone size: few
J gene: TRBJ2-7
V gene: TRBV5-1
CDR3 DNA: TGCGCCAGCAGCTTCGGGGGGACCTCCTACGAGCAGTACTTC
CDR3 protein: CASSFGGTSYEQYF

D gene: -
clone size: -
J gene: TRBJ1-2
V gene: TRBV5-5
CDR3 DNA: TGTGCCAGCAGCTTCATCCCAGACTATGGCTACACCTTC
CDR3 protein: CASSFIPDYGYTF

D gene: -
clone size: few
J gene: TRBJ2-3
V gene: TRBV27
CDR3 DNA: TGTGCCAGCAGTTTAAGGACACCCAGCACAGATACGCAGTATTTT
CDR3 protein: CASSLRTPSTDTQYF

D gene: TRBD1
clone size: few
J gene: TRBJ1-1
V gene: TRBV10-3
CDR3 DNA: TGTGCCATCAGACAGGGGTACACTGAAGCTTTCTTT
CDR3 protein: CAIRQGYTEAFF

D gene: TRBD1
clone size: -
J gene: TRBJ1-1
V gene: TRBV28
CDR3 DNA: TGTGCCCCCTTGGGGGCCAGGGGGGATACTGAAGCTTTCTTT
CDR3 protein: CAPLGARGDTEAFF

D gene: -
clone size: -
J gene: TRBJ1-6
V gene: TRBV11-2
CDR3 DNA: TGTGCCAGCAGCTGGCCACCCGAGGGATCGAAGAATTCACCCCTCCACTTT
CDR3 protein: CASSWPPEGSKNSPLHF

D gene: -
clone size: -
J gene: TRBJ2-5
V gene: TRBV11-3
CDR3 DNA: TGTGCCAGCAGCCAAGTCCGGGGACTCCAAGAGACCCAGTACTTC
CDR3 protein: CASSQVRGLQETQYF

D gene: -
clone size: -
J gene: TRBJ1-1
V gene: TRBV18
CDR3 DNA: TGTGCCAGCTCACCAGGGCATGAAGCTTTCTTT
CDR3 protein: CASSPGHEAFF

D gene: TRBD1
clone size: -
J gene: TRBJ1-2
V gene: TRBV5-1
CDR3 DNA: TGCGCCAGCAGCTCGGGACAGGCACCCCTATATGGCTACACCTTC
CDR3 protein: CASSSGQAPLYGYTF

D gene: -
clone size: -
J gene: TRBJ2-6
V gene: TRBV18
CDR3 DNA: TGTGCCAGCTCACCTTCCTCCTCTGGGGCCAACGTCCTGACTTTC
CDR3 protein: CASSPSSSGANVLTF

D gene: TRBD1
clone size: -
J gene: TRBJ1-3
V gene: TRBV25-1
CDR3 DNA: TGTGCCAGCAGTGGGGACAGGGCGGCCTCTGGAAACACCATATATTTT
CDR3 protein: CASSGDRAASGNTIYF

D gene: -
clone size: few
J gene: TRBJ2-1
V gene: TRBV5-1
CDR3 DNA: TGCGCCAGCAGAGGGGCCGCCAGCTCCTACAATGAGCAGTTCTTC
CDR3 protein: CASRGAASSYNEQFF

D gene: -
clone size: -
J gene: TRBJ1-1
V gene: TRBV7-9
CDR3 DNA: TGTGCCAGCAGCCCAAAGGAGTCTGAAGCTTTCTTT
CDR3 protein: CASSPKESEAFF

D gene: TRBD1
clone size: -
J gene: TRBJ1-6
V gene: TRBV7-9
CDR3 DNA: TGTGCCAGCAGCTCACTCGGACAGGCGAAGGGTTCACCCCTCCACTTT
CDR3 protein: CASSSLGQAKGSPLHF

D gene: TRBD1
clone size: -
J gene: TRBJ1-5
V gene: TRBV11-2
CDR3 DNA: TGTGCCAGCAGCTTAGGACGCCAGGACAGGGTGGATCAGCCCCAGCATTTT
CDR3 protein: CASSLGRQDRVDQPQHF

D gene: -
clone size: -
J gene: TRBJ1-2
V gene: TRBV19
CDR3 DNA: TGTGCCAGTAGTATAGTGACGGGTGGCTACACCTTC
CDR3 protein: CASSIVTGGYTF

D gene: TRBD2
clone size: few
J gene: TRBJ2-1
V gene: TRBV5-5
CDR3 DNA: TGTGCCAGCAGCCTAGGACTAGGAGAATACAATGAGCAGTTCTTC
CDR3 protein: CASSLGLGEYNEQFF

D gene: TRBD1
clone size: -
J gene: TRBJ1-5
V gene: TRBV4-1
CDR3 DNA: TGCGCCAGCAGCCAAGGGACAGGGTGGCCCCAGCATTTT
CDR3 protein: CASSQGTGWPQHF

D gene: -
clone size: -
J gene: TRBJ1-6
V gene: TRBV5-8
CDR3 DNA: TGTGCCAGCAGCTTGTTCGGTGAAATGCATAATTCACCCCTCCACTTT
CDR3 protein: CASSLFGEMHNSPLHF

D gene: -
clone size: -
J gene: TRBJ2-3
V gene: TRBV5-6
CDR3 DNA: TGTGCCAGCAGCTTGGGTCTACCCACGGCAGATACGCAGTATTTT
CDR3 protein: CASSLGLPTADTQYF

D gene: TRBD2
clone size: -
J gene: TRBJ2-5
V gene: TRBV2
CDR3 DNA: TGTGCCAGCAGCGGGGAGGGAAGGGTGGAGACCCAGTACTTC
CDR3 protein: CASSGEGRVETQYF

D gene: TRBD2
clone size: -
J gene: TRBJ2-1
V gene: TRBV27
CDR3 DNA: TGTGCCAGCAGACCACTAGCGGCCACTCACAATGAGCAGTTCTTC
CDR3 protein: CASRPLAATHNEQFF

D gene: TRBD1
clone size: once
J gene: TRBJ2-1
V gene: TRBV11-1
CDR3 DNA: TGTGCCAGCAGCACTCGGACAGGTTCGGACAATGAGCAGTTCTTC
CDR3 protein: CASSTRTGSDNEQFF

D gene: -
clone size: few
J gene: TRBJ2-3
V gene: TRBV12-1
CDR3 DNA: TGTGCCAGCAGCCCTGGGACTAGCGGGGGCCCGAGGGTTTTGGATACGCAGTATTTT
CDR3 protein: CASSPGTSGGPRVLDTQYF

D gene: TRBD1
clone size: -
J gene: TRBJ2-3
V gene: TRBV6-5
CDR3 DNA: TGTGCCAGCAGTCGGACAGGGTTAGATACGCAGTATTTT
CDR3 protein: CASSRTGLDTQYF

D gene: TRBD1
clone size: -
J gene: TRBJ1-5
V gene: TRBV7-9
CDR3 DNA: TGTGCCAGCAGCTTAGGAGCAGGGGGGTGGGGCAATCAGCCCCAGCATTTT
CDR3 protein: CASSLGAGGWGNQPQHF

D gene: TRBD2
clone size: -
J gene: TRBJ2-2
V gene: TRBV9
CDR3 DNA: TGTGCCAGCAGCAGGAGTAGCGGGGTTGGCACCGGGGAGCTGTTTTTT
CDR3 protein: CASSRSSGVGTGELFF

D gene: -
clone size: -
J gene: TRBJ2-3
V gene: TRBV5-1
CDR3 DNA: TGCGCCAGCAGCTTGGCCGGACTTACAGATACGCAGTATTTT
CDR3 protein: CASSLAGLTDTQYF

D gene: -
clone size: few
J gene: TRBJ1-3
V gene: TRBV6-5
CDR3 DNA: TGTGCCAGCAGACCACCAGGACAGGGAAACACCATATATTTT
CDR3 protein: CASRPPGQGNTIYF

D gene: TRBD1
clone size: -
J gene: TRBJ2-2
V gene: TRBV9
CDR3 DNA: TGTGCCAGCAGCCCCCAAGGGACAGGTCAAGCCGGGGAGCTGTTTTTT
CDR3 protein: CASSPQGTGQAGELFF

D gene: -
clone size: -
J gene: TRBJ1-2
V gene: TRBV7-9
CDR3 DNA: TGTGCCAGCAGCTTGCCTAACTTC
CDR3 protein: CASSLPNF

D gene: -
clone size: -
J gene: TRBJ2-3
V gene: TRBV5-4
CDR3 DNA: TGTGCCAGCAGCCGGGTGGGAGATACGCAGTATTTT
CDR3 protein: CASSRVGDTQYF

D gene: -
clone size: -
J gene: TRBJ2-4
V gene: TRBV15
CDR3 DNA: TGTGCCACCAGCAAGACAGTAGCCAAAAACATTCAGTACTTC
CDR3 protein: CATSKTVAKNIQYF

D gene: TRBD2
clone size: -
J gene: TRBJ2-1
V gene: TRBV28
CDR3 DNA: TGTGCCAGCAGTTTTGGGAGGGTTGGCTACAATGAGCAGTTCTTC
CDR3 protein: CASSFGRVGYNEQFF

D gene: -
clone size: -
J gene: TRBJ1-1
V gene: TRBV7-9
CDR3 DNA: TGTGCCAGCAGCTTCTTATCTAACACTGAAGCTTTCTTT
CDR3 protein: CASSFLSNTEAFF

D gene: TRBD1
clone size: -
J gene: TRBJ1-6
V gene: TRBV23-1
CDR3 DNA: TGCGCCAGCAGTCAACCCATAGGGACAGTTAATTCACCCCTCCACTTT
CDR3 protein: CASSQPIGTVNSPLHF

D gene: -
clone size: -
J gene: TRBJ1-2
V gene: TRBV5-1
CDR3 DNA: TGCGCCAGCAGCTTCCAGGGTAACTATGGCTACACCTTC
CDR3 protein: CASSFQGNYGYTF

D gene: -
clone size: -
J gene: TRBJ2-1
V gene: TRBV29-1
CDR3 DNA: TGCAGCGTTGCACACCCCAATGAGCAGTTCTTC
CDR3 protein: CSVAHPNEQFF

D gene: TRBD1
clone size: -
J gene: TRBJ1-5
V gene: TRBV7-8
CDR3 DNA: TGTGCCAGCATACCGGACAGGTCCAATCAGCCCCAGCATTTT
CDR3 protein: CASIPDRSNQPQHF

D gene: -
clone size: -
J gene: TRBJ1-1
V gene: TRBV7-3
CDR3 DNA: TGTGCCAGCAGCGTACAAGAGAACACTGAAGCTTTCTTT
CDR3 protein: CASSVQENTEAFF

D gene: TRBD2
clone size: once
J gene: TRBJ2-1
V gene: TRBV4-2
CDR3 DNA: TGTGCCAGCAGCCAAGGGTCGGCGGGGGGGCTGAATGAGCAGTTCTTC
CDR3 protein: CASSQGSAGGLNEQFF

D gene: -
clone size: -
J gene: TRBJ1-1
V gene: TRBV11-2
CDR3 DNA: TGTGCCAGCAGCTTCTTGGGGCAGGAGACTGAAGCTTTCTTT
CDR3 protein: CASSFLGQETEAFF

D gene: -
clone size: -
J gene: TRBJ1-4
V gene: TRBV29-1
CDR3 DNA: TGCAGCGTTGGTTCCGGTAATGAAAAACTGTTTTTT
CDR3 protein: CSVGSGNEKLFF

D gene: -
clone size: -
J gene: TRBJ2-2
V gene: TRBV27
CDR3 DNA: TGTGCCAGCAGTCCCCGGGACACCGGGACCGGGGAGCTGTTTTTT
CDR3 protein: CASSPRDTGTGELFF

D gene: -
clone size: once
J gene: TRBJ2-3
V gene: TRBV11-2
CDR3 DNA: TGTGCCAGCAGATACCGAGGCCCCTCGGCGGGAGATACGCAGTATTTT
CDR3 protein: CASRYRGPSAGDTQYF

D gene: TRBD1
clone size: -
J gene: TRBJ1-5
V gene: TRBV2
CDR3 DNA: TGTGCCAGCCAAGGGACAGCCAATCAGCCCCAGCATTTT
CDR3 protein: CASQGTANQPQHF

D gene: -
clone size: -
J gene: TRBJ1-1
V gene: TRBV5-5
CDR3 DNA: TGTGCCAGCAGCTTAGAAGTACAGAACACTGAAGCTTTCTTT
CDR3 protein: CASSLEVQNTEAFF

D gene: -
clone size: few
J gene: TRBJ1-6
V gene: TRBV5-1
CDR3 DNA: TGCGCCAGCAGCTTGGACAGGGAGAGTTCACCCCTCCACTTT
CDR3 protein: CASSLDRESSPLHF

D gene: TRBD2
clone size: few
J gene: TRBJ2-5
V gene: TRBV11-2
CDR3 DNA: TGTGCCAGCAGCTTGGGTAGCGGGGGGTCCTTGGAGACCCAGTACTTC
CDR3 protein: CASSLGSGGSLETQYF

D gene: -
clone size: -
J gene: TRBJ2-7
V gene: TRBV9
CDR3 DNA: TGTGCCAGCAGCGTAGCCCAGGGCGTCTACGAGCAGTACTTC
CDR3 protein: CASSVAQGVYEQYF

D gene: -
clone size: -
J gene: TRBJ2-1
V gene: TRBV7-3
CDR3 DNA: TGTGCCAGCAGCCGGGAGACAGGGTTGATCAATGAGCAGTTCTTC
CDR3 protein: CASSRETGLINEQFF

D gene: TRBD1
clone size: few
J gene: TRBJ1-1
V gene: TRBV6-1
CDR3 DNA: TGTGCCAGCAGCTACACAGGGGGCGTCGAAGCTTTCTTT
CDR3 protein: CASSYTGGVEAFF

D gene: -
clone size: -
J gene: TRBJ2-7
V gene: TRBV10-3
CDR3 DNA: TGTGCCATCAGTGACCCAAGGACTATTAGCTCCTACGAGCAGTACTTC
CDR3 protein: CAISDPRTISSYEQYF

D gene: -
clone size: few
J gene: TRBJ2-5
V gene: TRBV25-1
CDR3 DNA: TGTGCCAGCAACCCGGCGGGTGGGACCCAGTACTTC
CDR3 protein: CASNPAGGTQYF

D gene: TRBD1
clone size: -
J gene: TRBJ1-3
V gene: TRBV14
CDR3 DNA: TGTGCCAGCAGCCTCCGGGGACAGGTAAACACCATATATTTT
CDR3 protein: CASSLRGQVNTIYF